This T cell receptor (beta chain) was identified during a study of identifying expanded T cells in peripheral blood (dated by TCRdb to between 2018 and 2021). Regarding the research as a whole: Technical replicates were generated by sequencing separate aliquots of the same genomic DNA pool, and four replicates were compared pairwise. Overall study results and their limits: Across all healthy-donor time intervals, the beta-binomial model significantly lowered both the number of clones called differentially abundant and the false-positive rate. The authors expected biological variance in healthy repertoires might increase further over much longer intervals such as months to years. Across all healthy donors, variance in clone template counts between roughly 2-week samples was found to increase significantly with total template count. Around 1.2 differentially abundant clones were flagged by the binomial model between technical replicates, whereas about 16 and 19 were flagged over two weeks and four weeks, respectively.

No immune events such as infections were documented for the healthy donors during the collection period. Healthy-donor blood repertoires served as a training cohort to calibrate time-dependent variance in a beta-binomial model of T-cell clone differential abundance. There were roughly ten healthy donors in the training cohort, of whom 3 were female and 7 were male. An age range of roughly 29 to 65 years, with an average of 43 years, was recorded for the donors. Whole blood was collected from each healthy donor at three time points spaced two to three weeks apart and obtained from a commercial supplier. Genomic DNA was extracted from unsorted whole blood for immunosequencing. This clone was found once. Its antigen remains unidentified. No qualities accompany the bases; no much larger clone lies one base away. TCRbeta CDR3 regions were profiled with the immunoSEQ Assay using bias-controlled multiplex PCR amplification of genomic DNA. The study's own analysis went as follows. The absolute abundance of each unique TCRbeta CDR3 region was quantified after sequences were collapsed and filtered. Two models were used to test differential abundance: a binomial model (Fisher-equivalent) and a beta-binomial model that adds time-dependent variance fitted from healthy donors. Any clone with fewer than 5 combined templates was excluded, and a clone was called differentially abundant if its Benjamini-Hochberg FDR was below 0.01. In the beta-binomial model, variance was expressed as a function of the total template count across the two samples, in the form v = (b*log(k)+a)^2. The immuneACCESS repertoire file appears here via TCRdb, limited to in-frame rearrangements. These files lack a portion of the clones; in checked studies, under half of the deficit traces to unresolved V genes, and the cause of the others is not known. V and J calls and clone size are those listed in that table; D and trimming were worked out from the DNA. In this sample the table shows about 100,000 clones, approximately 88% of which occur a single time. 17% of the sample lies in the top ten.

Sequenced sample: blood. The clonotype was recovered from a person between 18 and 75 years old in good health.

This receptor carries the CDR3 CAHQQGPYQPQHF. Read as DNA, the sequence is TGTGCTCACCAACAGGGCCCCTATCAGCCCCAGCATTTT. The chain uses TRBV6-5 and TRBJ1-5; tentative D gene TRBD1, with 6 bases matching. The germline V gene specifies MNHEY as CDR1 and SVGAGI as CDR2. The CDR3, from cysteine to phenylalanine, totals 13 residues. The retained sequence is limited to the CDR3, 39 bases, with the frame set at the first base.